What follows describes a single TCR beta chain. The sample originates from a study of blood T cell repertoires in COVID-19. All enrollees were roughly 18 to 89 years old and from about two dozen US areas. Cohort placement rested on clinical history that participants reported themselves. Recovered participants had two consecutive negative NP/OP PCR tests, healthcare professional clearance, or symptom resolution. Original methodology: From reference gene primer amplification, estimates of nucleated cell counts were derived. Sequencing was performed with immunoSEQ multiplex PCR; in TCRdb, only in-frame clones are kept and a portion is missing. The DNA was the basis for D and trimming; V, J and clone size are from that table. The repertoire consists of roughly 200,000 clones, with about 81% occurring once and the leading ten covering about 9%. The material sequenced was PBMCs or T cells enriched from blood (not recorded which). The sequence was obtained from a man aged 35-49 years who had recovered from COVID-19.

Here the CDR3 reads CASRGGLHNEQFF. The CDR3 DNA reads TGTGCCAGCAGGGGGGGACTTCACAATGAGCAGTTCTTC. This chain uses TRBV2 with TRBJ2-1, with D possibly matching TRBD2 (6 bases). CDR3 size: 13 residues. In germline, CDR1 is SNHLY, CDR2 FYNNEI. Trimming took 6 bases from V and 5 from J, leaving 11 bases between them.